A single sample gave rise to the 20 T cell receptor beta chains below, sequenced in a study of blood T cell repertoires in COVID-19. The method was immunoSEQ multiplex PCR; TCRdb's version includes in-frame clones alone and lacks a portion of them. The sample gives around 150,000 clones, under 85% of which show up once; roughly 8.7% is in the top ten. The sequencing sample was made of peripheral blood. These receptors were taken from a man aged 50 to 60 with active or convalescent COVID-19.

The gene calls are TRBV3-1 (or the pseudogene TRBV3-2) and TRBJ2-7, with 9 bases matching TRBD2. Per the germline V gene, CDR1 is LGHDT and CDR2 is YNNKEL (reference sequence). The CDR3 totals 13 residues. The V gene end was trimmed by 4 bases and the J gene end by 9 bases; junction bases not matched to a gene: 7. The CDR3, as DNA: TGTGCCAGCAGCCGGGGACTAGCCGTCGGGCAGTACTTC. Translated, it gives CASSRGLAVGQYF.

As to this clone: An end of the junction differs from the germline gene, which may be a read error. V and J are TRBV3-1 (or the pseudogene TRBV3-2) and TRBJ2-5; a possible D gene is TRBD1 (5 bases). In germline, CDR1 is LGHDT, CDR2 YNNKEL (reference sequence). The CDR3 is 13 amino acids. The CDR3 sequence is CASSKDRQETQYF. In DNA, the CDR3 is TGTGCCAGCAGCAAAGACAGACAAGAGACCCAGTACTTC.

The genes are TRBV27 and TRBJ2-7; D not resolved. The V end was cut by 0 bases, the J end by 0 bases, with 12 bases between. The CDR3 extends over 16 amino acids. CDR1 and CDR2 from the germline V gene are MNHEY and SMNVEV (reference sequence). The CDR3 loop reads CASSLSLSGSSYEQYF. CDR3 DNA sequence: TGTGCCAGCAGTTTATCGTTGTCAGGAAGCTCCTACGAGCAGTACTTC.

The chain employs TRBV7-8 and TRBJ2-7; D possibly corresponds to TRBD2 (6 bases). Germline CDR1 reads SGHVS; CDR2 reads FQNEAQ. The CDR3 contains 15 residues. The V and J ends lost 5 bases and 2 bases respectively, with 16 bases between them. This CDR3 is CASSPQEGSTYEQYF. The CDR3 DNA reads TGTGCCAGCAGCCCTCAGGAGGGGAGCACCTACGAGCAGTACTTC.

This sequence joins TRBV9 and TRBJ1-2; TRBD1 agrees at 7 bases. CDR3 length: 14 amino acids. Germline loops: CDR1 SGDLS, CDR2 YYNGEE. The V and J ends lost 3 bases and 8 bases, in that order; junction bases with no gene match: 10. The CDR3 bases are TGTGCCAGCAGCGCACTCGGGACAGCGGAGGGCTACACCTTC. It translates to CASSALGTAEGYTF.

This sequence joins TRBV18 and TRBJ2-5; 7 nucleotides line up with TRBD2. The CDR3 runs 13 residues. Trimming at V came to 2 bases and at J to 5 bases, leaving 2 bases not matched to a gene. Germline CDR1 and CDR2: KGHSH and LQKENI. CDR3 amino acids: CASSPILAETQYF. CDR3 coding DNA: TGTGCCAGCTCACCAATACTAGCGGAGACCCAGTACTTC.

V and J are TRBV28 and TRBJ2-1; 7 nucleotides line up with TRBD1. The length of the CDR3 is 16 residues. V trimming: 6 bases; J trimming: 0 bases; junction bases outside the gene matches: 8. Germline loops: CDR1 MDHEN, CDR2 SYDVKM. CDR3 nucleotides: TGTGCCAGCAGGCCCACAGGGGTGGGCTCCTACAATGAGCAGTTCTTC. It codes for CASRPTGVGSYNEQFF.

This clone showed up just once. This chain uses TRBV28 with TRBJ1-2, with 8 nucleotides matching TRBD1. V was pared by 6 bases and J by 2 bases, with 11 bases of the junction left unmatched. The germline V gene encodes CDR1 MDHEN and CDR2 SYDVKM. The CDR3 extends over 16 amino acids. The DNA of the CDR3 is TGTGCCAGCAGGGAAACAGGGGACAGGCCAAACTATGGCTACACCTTC. It codes for CASRETGDRPNYGYTF.

V is TRBV7-9 and J is TRBJ1-1; D ambiguous. V lost 2 bases, J lost 3 bases, and 13 bases lay in between. Germline V gene sequence: CDR1 SEHNR, CDR2 FQNEAQ (reference sequence). The CDR3 has 15 amino acids. The CDR3 nucleotides are TGTGCCAGCAGCTTAAGGCCCTCCGGGGACACTGAAGCTTTCTTT. It specifies CASSLRPSGDTEAFF.

The rearrangement links TRBV11-3 to TRBJ2-2; 14 bases fit TRBD2. CDR3 length: 17 residues. CDR1 and CDR2 (germline): SGHNT, YENEEA. Trimming cost V 3 bases and J 1 base; bases outside gene matches: 1. CDR3 sequence: CASSLGLAGVNTGELFF. The CDR3 DNA follows: TGTGCCAGCAGCTTGGGACTAGCGGGGGTGAACACCGGGGAGCTGTTTTTT. Supplemented by reference TRBV11-3 and TRBJ2-2, the full variable domain reads EAGVVQSPRYKIIEKKQPVAFWCNPISGHNTLYWYLQNLGQGPELLIRYENEEAVDDSQLPKDRFSAERLKGVDSTLKIQPAELGDSAVYLCASSLGLAGVNTGELFFGEGSRLTVL.

This clone has a single count. This chain uses TRBV3-1 (or the pseudogene TRBV3-2) with TRBJ2-7; 7 nucleotides match TRBD2. V dropped 4 bases and J dropped 2; count of bases not matched to a gene: 20. The CDR3 totals 19 residues. Germline values: CDR1 LGHDT, CDR2 YNNKEL (reference sequence). The CDR3 DNA follows: TGTGCCAGCAGCCCTTACCCATTAGGGGCGGGAGACCCCGCCTACGAGCAGTACTTC. Translation gives CASSPYPLGAGDPAYEQYF.

The gene calls are TRBV4-1 and TRBJ2-7; 7 bases map to TRBD1. The CDR3 contains 16 residues. The V segment lost 0 bases and the J segment 2 bases; nucleotides outside the gene matches: 7. Germline loops: CDR1 MGHRA, CDR2 YSYEKL. CDR3 coding DNA: TGCGCCAGCAGCCAAGATCCGACAGGGCTTACCTACGAGCAGTACTTC. Residues: CASSQDPTGLTYEQYF.

In its sample, this clone was seen once. The CDR3 protein is CASRDFTYEQYF. CDR3 nucleotide sequence: TGTGCCAGCAGGGACTTTACCTACGAGCAGTACTTC. This chain connects TRBV28 to TRBJ2-7, with D possibly TRBD2 on 5 matching bases. CDR1 is MDHEN and CDR2 is SYDVKM in the germline V gene. This CDR3 has 12 residues. Between the trimmed V and J ends, which lost 6 bases and 2 bases, there was a span of 8 bases.

The chain joins TRBV14 to TRBJ2-2; TRBD2 matches at 7 bases. Unmatched junction bases numbered 6, after V lost 1 base and J lost 4 bases. The CDR3 has 16 amino acids. Per germline, CDR1 SGHDN and CDR2 FVKESK. CDR3 nucleotide sequence: TGTGCCAGCAGCCAAGTAATCAGCGGGGCCACCGGGGAGCTGTTTTTT. It translates to CASSQVISGATGELFF.

The V call is TRBV7-2, the J call TRBJ2-3, with D possibly TRBD1 on 5 matching bases. This CDR3 is built from 15 residues. Germline V gives CDR1 SGHTA, CDR2 FQGNSA. V was clipped by 3 bases and J by 5 bases, with 15 bases between them. The chain's CDR3 is CASSFNPGQGDTQYF. The CDR3 DNA is TGTGCCAGCAGCTTTAATCCCGGCCAGGGAGATACGCAGTATTTT. Complete variable domain (other parts from reference TRBV7-2 and TRBJ2-3): GAGVSQSPSNKVTEKGKDVELRCDPISGHTALYWYRQSLGQGLEFLIYFQGNSAPDKSGLPSDRFSAERTGGSVSTLTIQRTQQEDSAVYLCASSFNPGQGDTQYFGPGTRLTVL.

V usage is TRBV11-2 and J usage is TRBJ2-5; D is possibly TRBD2 (6 bases). CDR3 length equals 16 residues. Germline V gene sequence: CDR1 SGHAT, CDR2 FQNNGV. V was trimmed by 4 bases and J by 5 bases, leaving 20 bases between them. For the CDR3, the DNA is TGTGCCAGCAGCTACGGTATGTCGGGAGTCCAGGAGACCCAGTACTTC. Translated: CASSYGMSGVQETQYF.

The chain employs TRBV18 and TRBJ2-2; D is unclear. The CDR3 extends over 16 amino acids. The V end was cut by 6 bases, the J end by 0 bases, with 14 bases between. Germline assignment: CDR1 KGHSH and CDR2 LQKENI. The CDR3 bases are TGTGCCAGCTCCGAACGGAGCGATTCGAACACCGGGGAGCTGTTTTTT. Its translation: CASSERSDSNTGELFF.

This chain uses TRBV19 with TRBJ1-3; D remains unclear. Trimming pared 10 bases from V and 3 bases from J, leaving 13 bases between. In germline, CDR1 is LNHDA, CDR2 SQIVND (reference sequence). CDR3 size: 13 residues. CDR3 DNA sequence: TGTGCCACCGCGATCGGAGGTGGAAACACCATATATTTT. Its translation is CATAIGGGNTIYF. The whole variable domain, filled in from reference TRBV19 and TRBJ1-3, reads DGGITQSPKYLFRKEGQNVTLSCEQNLNHDAMYWYRQDPGQGLRLIYYSQIVNDFQKGDIAEGYSVSREKKESFPLTVTSAQKNPTAFYLCATAIGGGNTIYFGEGSWLTVV.

J is TRBJ1-2 and V is TRBV6-5; TRBD1 matches at 7 bases. After removal of 2 bases from V and 8 bases from J, the junction contained 8 bases not matched to a gene. There are 14 residues in the CDR3. Germline CDR1 is MNHEY and CDR2 is SVGAGI. The CDR3 region is CASSYGTAGGGYTF. The DNA of the CDR3 is TGTGCCAGCAGTTACGGGACAGCCGGCGGCGGCTACACCTTC.

This CDR3 reads CASSSPTGGHYEQYF. The DNA for the CDR3 is TGTGCCAGCAGTTCCCCGACAGGGGGTCACTACGAGCAGTACTTC. V gene TRBV28 combines with J gene TRBJ2-7; 9 nucleotides match TRBD1. The CDR3 is 15 residues long. With V trimmed by 4 bases and J by 3 bases, 7 bases remained unmatched. Germline CDR1 reads MDHEN; CDR2 reads SYDVKM.